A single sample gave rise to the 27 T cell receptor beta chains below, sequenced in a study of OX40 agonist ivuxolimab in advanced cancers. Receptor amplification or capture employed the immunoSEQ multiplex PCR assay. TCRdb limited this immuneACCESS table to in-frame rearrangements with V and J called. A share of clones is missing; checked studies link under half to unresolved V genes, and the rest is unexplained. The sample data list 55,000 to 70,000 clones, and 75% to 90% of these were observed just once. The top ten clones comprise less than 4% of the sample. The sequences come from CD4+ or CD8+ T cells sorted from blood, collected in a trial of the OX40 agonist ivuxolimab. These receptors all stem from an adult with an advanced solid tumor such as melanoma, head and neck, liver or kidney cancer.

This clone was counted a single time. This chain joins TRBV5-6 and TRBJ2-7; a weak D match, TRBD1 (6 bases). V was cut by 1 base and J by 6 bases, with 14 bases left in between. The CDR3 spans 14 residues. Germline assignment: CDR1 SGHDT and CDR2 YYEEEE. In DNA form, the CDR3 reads TGTGCCAGCAGCTTGCCGGACAGCGGTCGCGAGCAGTACTTC. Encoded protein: CASSLPDSGREQYF.

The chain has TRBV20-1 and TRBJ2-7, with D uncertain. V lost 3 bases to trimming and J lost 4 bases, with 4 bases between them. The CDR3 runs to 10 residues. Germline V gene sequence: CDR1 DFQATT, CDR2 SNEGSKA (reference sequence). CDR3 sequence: CSARRYEQYF. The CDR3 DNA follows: TGCAGTGCTAGGCGGTACGAGCAGTACTTC.

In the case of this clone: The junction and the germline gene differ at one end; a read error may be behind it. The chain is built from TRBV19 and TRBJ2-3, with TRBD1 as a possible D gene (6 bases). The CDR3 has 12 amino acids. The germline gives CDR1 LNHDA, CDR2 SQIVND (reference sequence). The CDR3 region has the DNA TGTGCCAGTAGTCCACGACAGGCCCCTCTGGGTTTT. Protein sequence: CASSPRQAPLGF.

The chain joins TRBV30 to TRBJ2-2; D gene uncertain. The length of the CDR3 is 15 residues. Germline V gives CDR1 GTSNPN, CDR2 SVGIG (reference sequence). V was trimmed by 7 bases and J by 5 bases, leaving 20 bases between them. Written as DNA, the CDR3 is TGTGCCTTGTTCTCCGGCCTCTCCGGGACCGGGGAGCTGTTTTTT. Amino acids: CALFSGLSGTGELFF.

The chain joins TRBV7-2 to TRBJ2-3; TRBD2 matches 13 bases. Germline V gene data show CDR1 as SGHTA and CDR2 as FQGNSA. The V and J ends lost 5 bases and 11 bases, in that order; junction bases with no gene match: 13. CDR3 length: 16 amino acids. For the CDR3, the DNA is TGTGCCAGCAGCACTAGGGCGGGGACTAGCGGGGCTGGGCAGTATTTT. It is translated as CASSTRAGTSGAGQYF.

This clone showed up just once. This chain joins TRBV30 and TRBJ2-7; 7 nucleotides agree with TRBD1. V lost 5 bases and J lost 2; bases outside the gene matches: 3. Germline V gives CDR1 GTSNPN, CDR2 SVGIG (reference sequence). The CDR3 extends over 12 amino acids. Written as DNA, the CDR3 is TGTGCCTGGGCAGGGGGAACCTACGAGCAGTACTTC. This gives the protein CAWAGGTYEQYF.

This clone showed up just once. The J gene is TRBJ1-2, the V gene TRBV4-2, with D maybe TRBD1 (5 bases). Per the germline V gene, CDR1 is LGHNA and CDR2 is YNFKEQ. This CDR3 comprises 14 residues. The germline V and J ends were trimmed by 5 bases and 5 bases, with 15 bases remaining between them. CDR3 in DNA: TGTGCCAGCAGCGCAGGGCAACTTAAGTATGGCTACACCTTC. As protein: CASSAGQLKYGYTF.

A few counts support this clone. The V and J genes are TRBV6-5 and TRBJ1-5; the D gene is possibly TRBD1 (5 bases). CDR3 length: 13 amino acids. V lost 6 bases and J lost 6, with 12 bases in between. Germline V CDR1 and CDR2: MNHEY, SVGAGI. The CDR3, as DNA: TGTGCCAGCAGGCGGGGGAGGAGTCAGCCCCAGCATTTT. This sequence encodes CASRRGRSQPQHF.

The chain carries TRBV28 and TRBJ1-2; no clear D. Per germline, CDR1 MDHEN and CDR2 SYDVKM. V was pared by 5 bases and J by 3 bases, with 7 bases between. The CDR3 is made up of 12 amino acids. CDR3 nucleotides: TGTGCCAGCAGTCCCCAGGACTATGGCTACACCTTC. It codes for CASSPQDYGYTF.

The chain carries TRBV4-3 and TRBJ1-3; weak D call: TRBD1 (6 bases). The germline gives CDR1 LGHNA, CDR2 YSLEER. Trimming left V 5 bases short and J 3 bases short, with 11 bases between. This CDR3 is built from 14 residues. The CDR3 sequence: CASSEQGNGNTIYF. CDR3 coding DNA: TGCGCCAGCAGCGAACAGGGAAATGGAAACACCATATATTTT.

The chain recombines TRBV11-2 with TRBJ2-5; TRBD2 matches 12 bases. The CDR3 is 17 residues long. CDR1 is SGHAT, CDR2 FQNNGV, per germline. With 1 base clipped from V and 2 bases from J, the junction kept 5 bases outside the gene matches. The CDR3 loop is CASSLGNGLAGQETQYF. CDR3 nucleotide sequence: TGTGCCAGCAGCTTAGGGAACGGACTAGCGGGACAAGAGACCCAGTACTTC.

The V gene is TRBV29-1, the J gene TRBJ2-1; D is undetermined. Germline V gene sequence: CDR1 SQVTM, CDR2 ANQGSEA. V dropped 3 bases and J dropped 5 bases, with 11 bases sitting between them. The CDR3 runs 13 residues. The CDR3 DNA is TGCAGCGTTGATAACAAGGGTAACAATGAGCAGTTCTTC. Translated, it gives CSVDNKGNNEQFF.

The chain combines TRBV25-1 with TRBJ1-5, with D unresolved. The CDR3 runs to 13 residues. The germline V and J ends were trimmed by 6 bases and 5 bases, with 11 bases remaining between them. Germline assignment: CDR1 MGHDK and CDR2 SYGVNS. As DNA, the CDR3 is TGTGCCAGCAGAGGCCAGCCTGATCAGCCCCAGCATTTT. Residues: CASRGQPDQPQHF. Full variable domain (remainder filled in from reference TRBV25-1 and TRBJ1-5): EADIYQTPRYLVIGTGKKITLECSQTMGHDKMYWYQQDPGMELHLIHYSYGVNSTEKGDLSSESTVSRIRTEHFPLTLESARPSHTSQYLCASRGQPDQPQHFGDGTRLSIL.

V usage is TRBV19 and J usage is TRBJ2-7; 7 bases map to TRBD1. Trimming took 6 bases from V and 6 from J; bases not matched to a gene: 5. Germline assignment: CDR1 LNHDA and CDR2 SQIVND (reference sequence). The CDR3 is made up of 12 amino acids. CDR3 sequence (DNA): TGTGCCAGTAGGAGGACAGGAGGCGAGCAGTACTTC. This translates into CASRRTGGEQYF. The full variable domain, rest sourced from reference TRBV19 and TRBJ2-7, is DGGITQSPKYLFRKEGQNVTLSCEQNLNHDAMYWYRQDPGQGLRLIYYSQIVNDFQKGDIAEGYSVSREKKESFPLTVTSAQKNPTAFYLCASRRTGGEQYFGPGTRLTVT.

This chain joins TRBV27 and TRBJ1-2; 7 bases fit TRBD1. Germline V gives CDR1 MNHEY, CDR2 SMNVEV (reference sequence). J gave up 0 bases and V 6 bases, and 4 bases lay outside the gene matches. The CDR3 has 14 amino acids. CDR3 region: CASRGTDPNYGYTF. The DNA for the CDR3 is TGTGCCAGCAGGGGGACAGACCCTAACTATGGCTACACCTTC.

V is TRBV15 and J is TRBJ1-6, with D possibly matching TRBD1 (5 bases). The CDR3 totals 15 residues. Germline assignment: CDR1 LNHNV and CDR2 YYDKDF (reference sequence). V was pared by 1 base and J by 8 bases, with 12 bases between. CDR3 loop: CATSRAVPGDSPLHF. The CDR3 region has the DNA TGTGCCACCAGCAGAGCTGTCCCGGGGGATTCACCCCTCCACTTT.

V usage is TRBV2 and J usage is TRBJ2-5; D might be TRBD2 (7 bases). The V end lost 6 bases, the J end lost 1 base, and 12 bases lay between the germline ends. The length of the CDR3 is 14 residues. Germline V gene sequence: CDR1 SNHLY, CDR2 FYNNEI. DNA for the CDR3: TGTGCCAGCAGGTGGGGGGGCTTCCAAGAGACCCAGTACTTC. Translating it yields CASRWGGFQETQYF.

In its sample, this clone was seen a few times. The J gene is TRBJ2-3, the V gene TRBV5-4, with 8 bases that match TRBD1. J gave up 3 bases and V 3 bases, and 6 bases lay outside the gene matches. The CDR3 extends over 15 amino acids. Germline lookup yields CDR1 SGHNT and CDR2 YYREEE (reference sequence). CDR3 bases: TGTGCCAGCAGCTATCAGGGGGCGCTGACAGATACGCAGTATTTT. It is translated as CASSYQGALTDTQYF.

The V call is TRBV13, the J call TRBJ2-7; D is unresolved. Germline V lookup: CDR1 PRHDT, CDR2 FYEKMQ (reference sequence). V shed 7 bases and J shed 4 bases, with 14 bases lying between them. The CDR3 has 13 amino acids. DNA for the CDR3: TGTGCCAGCACCCCCCACCAGGAGTACGAGCAGTACTTC. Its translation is CASTPHQEYEQYF.

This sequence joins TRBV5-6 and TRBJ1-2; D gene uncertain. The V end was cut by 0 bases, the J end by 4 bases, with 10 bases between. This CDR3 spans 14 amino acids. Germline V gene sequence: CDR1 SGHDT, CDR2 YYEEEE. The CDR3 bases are TGTGCCAGCAGCTTGGGTAGTAGGGTCTATGGCTACACCTTC. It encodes CASSLGSRVYGYTF.

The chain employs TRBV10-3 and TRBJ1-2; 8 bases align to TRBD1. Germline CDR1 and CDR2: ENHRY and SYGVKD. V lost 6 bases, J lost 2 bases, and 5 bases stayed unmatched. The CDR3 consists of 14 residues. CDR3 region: CAIRTTGGNYGYTF. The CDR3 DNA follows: TGTGCCATCAGAACCACAGGGGGAAACTATGGCTACACCTTC.

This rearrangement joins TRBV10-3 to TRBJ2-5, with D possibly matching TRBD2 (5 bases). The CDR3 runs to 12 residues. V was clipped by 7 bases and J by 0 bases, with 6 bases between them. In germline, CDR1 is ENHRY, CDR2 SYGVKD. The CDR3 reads CAIMGDQETQYF. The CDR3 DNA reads TGTGCCATCATGGGAGACCAAGAGACCCAGTACTTC.

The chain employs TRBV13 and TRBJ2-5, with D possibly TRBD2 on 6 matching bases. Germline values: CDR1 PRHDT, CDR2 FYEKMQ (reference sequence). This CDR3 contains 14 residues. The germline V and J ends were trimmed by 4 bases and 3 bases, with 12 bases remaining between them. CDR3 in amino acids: CASSYGLSEETQYF. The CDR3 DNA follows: TGTGCCAGCAGCTATGGACTATCCGAAGAGACCCAGTACTTC.

The CDR3, as DNA: TGTGCCAGCGGCGCCAGGGGGGGAAACACCATATATTTT. Translation: CASGARGGNTIYF. The rearrangement joins TRBV6-1 to TRBJ1-3, with 7 bases fitting TRBD1. The germline CDR1 and CDR2 sequences are MNHNS and SASEGT. V was pared by 8 bases and J by 4 bases, with 5 bases of the junction left unmatched. The CDR3 contains 13 residues.

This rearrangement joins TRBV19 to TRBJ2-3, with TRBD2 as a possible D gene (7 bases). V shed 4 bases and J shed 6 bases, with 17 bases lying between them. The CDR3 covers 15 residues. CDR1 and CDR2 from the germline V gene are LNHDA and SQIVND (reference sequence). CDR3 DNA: TGTGCCAGTAGTAATGGCGGGGGCGGCGGGGATACGCAGTATTTT. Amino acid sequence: CASSNGGGGGDTQYF.

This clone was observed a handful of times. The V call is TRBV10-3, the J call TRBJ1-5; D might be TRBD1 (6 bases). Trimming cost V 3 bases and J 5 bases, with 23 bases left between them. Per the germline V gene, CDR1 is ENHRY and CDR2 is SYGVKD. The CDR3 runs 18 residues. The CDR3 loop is CAISDQGGLVTMDQPQHF. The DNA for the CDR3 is TGTGCCATCAGTGACCAAGGGGGGTTAGTCACTATGGATCAGCCCCAGCATTTT.

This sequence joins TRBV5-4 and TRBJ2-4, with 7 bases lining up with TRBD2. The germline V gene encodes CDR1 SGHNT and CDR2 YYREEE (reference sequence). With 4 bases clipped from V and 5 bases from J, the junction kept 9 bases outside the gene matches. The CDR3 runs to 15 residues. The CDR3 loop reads CASSRGGGVQNIQYF. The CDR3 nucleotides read TGTGCCAGCAGCCGAGGTGGGGGGGTACAAAACATTCAGTACTTC.